This T cell receptor beta chain was sequenced during a study of CD8+ T cells in alopecia areata. About the study: Tofacitinib treatment spanned 6 to 18 months, with 6 months off drug afterward.

This clone has a count of ten or more. The antigen is not known. The CDR3 is made up of 18 amino acids. The junction had 16 bases not matched to a gene; V was cut back by 4 bases and J by 1 base. Germline values: CDR1 SGHAT, CDR2 FQNNGV. Study observations and caveats: Researchers reported that TCR sharing among patients proved less clear than in mice, possibly HLA-linked.

The sequencing template was cDNA reverse transcribed from extracted RNA. The protocol was immunoSEQ multiplex PCR, while the TCRdb copy is restricted to in-frame clones and leaves out a portion. The table includes 150,000 to 200,000 clones, 50% to 75% detected once. Researchers took lesional scalp punch biopsies and peripheral blood from people who were alopecia areata patients. T lymphocytes (CD4+ and CD8+) were sorted from PBMCs. V gene TRBV11-2 combines with J gene TRBJ2-7, with TRBD1 matching over 7 bases. The TCR sequence derives from a human donor with alopecia areata. The input for sequencing was CD4+ T cells sorted from blood, taken at week 0. The CDR3 DNA reads TGTGCCAGCAGCTATAATGTGCCCACAGGGGAATATTCCTACGAGCAGTACTTC. It translates to CASSYNVPTGEYSYEQYF.